Each of the 15 T cell receptor beta chains below was sequenced from the same sample in a study of blood T cells in healthy people across ages. The second PCR ran about 7 to 12 cycles with a sample-barcoded 5' primer and J-beta primers. TCRdb reprocessed the 5' RACE reads via MiXCR and lists one record per CDR3 protein. The top ten clones hold approximately 14% of a sample with hundreds of thousands of distinct CDR3 sequences, under 30% of them seen once. The sequenced sample consisted of blood. These receptors were obtained from a woman over 75 in good health.

This clonotype has at least ten counts. The CDR3 loop reads CASSPARTGRADTQYF. DNA of the CDR3: TGCGCCAGCAGCCCCGCAAGGACAGGGAGGGCAGATACGCAGTATTTT. This rearrangement joins TRBV5-1 to TRBJ2-3; possibly TRBD1 for D (8 bases). This CDR3 region has 16 residues. V lost 4 bases and J lost 4, with 19 bases in between. Germline V gene data show CDR1 as SGHRS and CDR2 as YFSETQ.

The V and J genes are TRBV27 and TRBJ1-5; no clear D. V dropped 6 bases and J dropped 3 bases, with 15 bases sitting between them. Germline CDR1 reads MNHEY; CDR2 reads SMNVEV (reference sequence). This CDR3 contains 15 residues. The CDR3 DNA sequence: TGTGCCAGCAGCTCGCTCGGAATGAACAATCAGCCCCAGCATTTT. As protein: CASSSLGMNNQPQHF.

V usage is TRBV29-1 and J usage is TRBJ2-7, with 10 bases fitting TRBD1. The V and J ends lost 3 bases and 6 bases, in that order; junction bases with no gene match: 11. Germline V lookup: CDR1 SQVTM, CDR2 ANQGSEA. The CDR3 extends over 15 amino acids. The CDR3 region is CSVEEKGQGSAEQYF. The DNA of the CDR3 is TGCAGCGTTGAGGAGAAGGGACAGGGGTCGGCCGAGCAGTACTTC.

For this clonotype: A read error may be the cause here, since a much bigger clone is one base away. V usage is TRBV28 and J usage is TRBJ2-1; TRBD2 might be the D (6 bases). The CDR3 extends over 14 amino acids. V was shortened by 2 bases and J by 6 bases, with 11 bases between the two germline ends. Germline V gene lookup returns CDR1 MDHEN and CDR2 SYDVKM. This chain's CDR3 is CASSLGGVRNEQFF. As DNA, the CDR3 is TGTGCCAGCAGTTTAGGAGGGGTGCGCAATGAGCAGTTCTTC.

The chain carries TRBV29-1 and TRBJ2-2; TRBD1 matches at 9 bases. CDR1 is SQVTM and CDR2 is ANQGSEA in the germline V gene. This CDR3 spans 15 amino acids. The trim removed 2 bases at V and 5 bases at J, leaving 6 bases unmatched. The CDR3 sequence is CSVESGTGKTGELFF. The DNA of the CDR3 is TGCAGCGTTGAATCTGGGACAGGGAAAACCGGGGAGCTGTTTTTT.

The chain uses TRBV20-1 and TRBJ2-3; D possibly uses TRBD1 or TRBD2 (6 bases each). The CDR3 runs to 15 residues. Germline V gives CDR1 DFQATT, CDR2 SNEGSKA (reference sequence). V lost 6 bases and J 0 bases, leaving 16 bases between the germline ends. The CDR3 sequence is CSAIGGPVSTDTQYF. The CDR3 DNA follows: TGCAGTGCAATCGGGGGCCCAGTAAGCACAGATACGCAGTATTTT.

There are a few counts of this clonotype. This chain joins TRBV9 and TRBJ2-7, with a possible D match to TRBD2 (5 bases). Per the germline V gene, CDR1 is SGDLS and CDR2 is YYNGEE. Deletions cut 4 bases from V and 5 bases from J, with 19 bases between. The CDR3 spans 15 residues. CDR3 coding DNA: TGTGCCAGCAGCCTGGGCCGGGGTCCACCTGACGAGCAGTACTTC. This codes for CASSLGRGPPDEQYF.

With respect to this clonotype: One base away lies a much larger clone, so this may be a sequencing read error. The chain has TRBV5-1 and TRBJ1-4; perhaps TRBD1 as D (6 bases). The CDR3 has 14 residues. Trimming removed 3 bases at V and 3 bases at J, with 9 bases between. Germline CDR1 SGHRS, CDR2 YFSETQ. This CDR3 reads CASSSNRANEKLFF. The DNA for the CDR3 is TGCGCCAGCAGCTCGAACAGGGCTAATGAAAAACTGTTTTTT.

V usage is TRBV6-2 or TRBV6-3 and J usage is TRBJ1-5; D gene unclear. V was cut by 4 bases and J by 2 bases, with 12 bases left in between. The CDR3 sequence is 15 residues long. The V gene's germline CDR1 is MNHEY and CDR2 SVGEGT. Here the CDR3 reads CASSWESLGNQPQHF. The CDR3 DNA reads TGTGCCAGCAGTTGGGAATCTCTCGGCAATCAGCCCCAGCATTTT.

In its sample, this clonotype was seen many times. The rearrangement joins TRBV28 to TRBJ2-1, with no clear D. The CDR3 is 16 amino acids. Between the trimmed V and J ends, which lost 7 bases and 2 bases, there was a span of 18 bases. Per the germline V gene, CDR1 is MDHEN and CDR2 is SYDVKM. DNA of the CDR3: TGTGCCAGCATTACACGGATAACTCCGCCCTACAATGAGCAGTTCTTC. This sequence encodes CASITRITPPYNEQFF. Together with reference TRBV28 and TRBJ2-1, the CDR3 gives the full variable domain: DVKVTQSSRYLVKRTGEKVFLECVQDMDHENMFWYRQDPGLGLRLIYFSYDVKMKEKGDIPEGYSVSREKKERFSLILESASTNQTSMYLCASITRITPPYNEQFFGPGTRLTVL.

The V call is TRBV10-3, the J call TRBJ2-1; 9 bases agree with TRBD2. V lost 4 bases, J lost 8 bases, and 12 bases stayed unmatched. This CDR3 is built from 16 residues. Per the germline V gene, CDR1 is ENHRY and CDR2 is SYGVKD. The CDR3 loop reads CAISGNTGTSIDEQFF. CDR3 sequence (DNA): TGTGCCATCAGTGGTAACACCGGGACTAGCATCGATGAGCAGTTCTTC.

This clonotype was found a few times. This chain uses TRBV18 with TRBJ1-5; D is unresolved. The CDR3 spans 15 residues. Germline CDR1 KGHSH, CDR2 LQKENI. Trimming removed 3 bases at V and 2 bases at J, with 11 bases between. CDR3 protein: CASSPAASGNQPQHF. The CDR3 nucleotides are TGTGCCAGCTCACCGGCCGCAAGCGGCAATCAGCCCCAGCATTTT.

V and J are TRBV5-1 and TRBJ2-2, with 7 bases aligning to TRBD2. Germline CDR1 SGHRS, CDR2 YFSETQ. The CDR3 has 15 amino acids. V gave up 1 base and J gave up 2 bases; unmatched junction bases: 2. As DNA, the CDR3 is TGCGCCAGCAGCTTGCAAGCGGGAAACACCGGGGAGCTGTTTTTT. It is translated as CASSLQAGNTGELFF.

The table lists this clonotype with many counts. The rearrangement joins TRBV7-2 to TRBJ2-1; 8 bases agree with TRBD1. Germline loops: CDR1 SGHTA, CDR2 FQGNSA. The CDR3 is 16 amino acids. The trim removed 2 bases at V and 7 bases at J, leaving 10 bases unmatched. This CDR3 reads CASSLRGSRGLNEQFF. Here the CDR3 DNA reads TGTGCCAGCAGCTTAAGGGGGAGCAGGGGGCTGAATGAGCAGTTCTTC. The variable domain in full, with the rest retrieved from reference TRBV7-2 and TRBJ2-1, is GAGVSQSPSNKVTEKGKDVELRCDPISGHTALYWYRQSLGQGLEFLIYFQGNSAPDKSGLPSDRFSAERTGGSVSTLTIQRTQQEDSAVYLCASSLRGSRGLNEQFFGPGTRLTVL.

The chain has TRBV12-3 or TRBV12-4 and TRBJ1-1, with 7 bases aligning to TRBD1. The CDR3 contains 15 residues. Germline trimming cut 6 bases from V and 1 base from J; bases unmatched to any gene: 8. CDR3 nucleotide sequence: TGTGCCAGCAGAGGTAGACAGGGCTCGAACACTGAAGCTTTCTTT. This translates into CASRGRQGSNTEAFF.